This TCR beta chain was observed in a study of blood T cell repertoires in COVID-19. Study in general: The cDNA or gDNA used as material had been derived from T cells, B-cell-depleted T cells, or PBMCs.

In the original processing: It was from reference gene primer amplification that nucleated cell counts were estimated. Clones were read by immunoSEQ multiplex PCR, and TCRdb kept only the in-frame ones, dropping some. V, J and clone size were drawn from that table, and D and trimming were deduced from the DNA. Of over 150,000 clones in the sample, roughly 84% were seen once. CDR3 length: 18 residues. Unmatched junction bases numbered 16, after V lost 3 bases and J lost 4 bases. CDR1 and CDR2 (germline): SGHTS, YDEGEE. This chain joins TRBV5-8 and TRBJ1-2, with 9 bases that match TRBD1. This TCR was sampled from a woman aged 55 to 70 with acute or convalescent COVID-19. Material: peripheral blood. CDR3 sequence: CASSSRLRGDRDPYGYTF. The DNA for the CDR3 is TGTGCCAGCAGCTCACGATTGAGGGGGGACAGGGACCCCTATGGCTACACCTTC.